The 30 T cell receptor beta chains given below trace back to one sample, sequenced in a study of cytomegalovirus exposure and HLA in healthy donors. PCR involved 60 Vbeta and 13 Jbeta primers. TCRdb's copy holds only in-frame clones and misses some; the assay was immunoSEQ multiplex PCR. The sample has 130,000 or so clones; 75% are singletons. The sample was PBMCs. The receptors were gathered from a man aged 40-50 years in good health and CMV-seronegative.

J is TRBJ2-6 and V is TRBV15; 8 nucleotides match TRBD1. CDR1 LNHNV and CDR2 YYDKDF come from the germline V gene (reference sequence). J was trimmed by 0 bases and V by 9 bases; bases with no gene match: 4. The CDR3 covers 15 residues. The CDR3 DNA is TGTGCCACTAGACAGGGGCACTCTGGGGCCAACGTCCTGACTTTC. Its protein is CATRQGHSGANVLTF.

This clone was seen only a few times. This rearrangement joins TRBV7-9 to TRBJ2-1; perhaps TRBD2 as D (6 bases). The germline V gene has CDR1 SEHNR and CDR2 FQNEAQ (reference sequence). This CDR3 is built from 15 residues. Trimming shortened V by 4 bases and J by 4 bases, and 14 bases separated the two germline ends. The CDR3 DNA follows: TGTGCCAGCAGCTCACACGGGCGGGGTTACAATGAGCAGTTCTTC. Its translation is CASSSHGRGYNEQFF.

This clone was seen once. This sequence joins TRBV18 and TRBJ1-1; 9 bases line up with TRBD1. J was trimmed by 11 bases and V by 3 bases; bases with no gene match: 10. Germline CDR1 KGHSH, CDR2 LQKENI. The CDR3 consists of 14 residues. CDR3 loop: CASSPTGGPESAFF. CDR3 sequence (DNA): TGTGCCAGCTCACCGACAGGGGGACCTGAATCGGCTTTCTTT.

The gene calls are TRBV11-1 and TRBJ2-5; possibly TRBD1 for D (5 bases). The CDR3 runs to 15 residues. V dropped 7 bases and J dropped 5 bases, with 20 bases sitting between them. CDR1 is SGHAT and CDR2 is FQDESV in the germline V gene (reference sequence). The CDR3 loop is CASTRAHDSPETQYF. CDR3 coding DNA: TGTGCCAGCACCCGAGCCCATGACAGTCCTGAGACCCAGTACTTC.

This chain connects TRBV9 to TRBJ1-4; D is uncertain. The CDR3 length is 14 residues. The ends were cut back, 2 bases at V and 7 bases at J, with 12 bases in the middle. In germline, CDR1 is SGDLS, CDR2 YYNGEE. The chain's CDR3 is CASSVSDGGEKLFF. The DNA for the CDR3 is TGTGCCAGCAGCGTTAGCGATGGCGGTGAAAAACTGTTTTTT.

On this clone itself: The sample contains more than one DNA sequence encoding this CDR3. The DNA of the CDR3 is TGTGCCAGTAGTAGGACAGGGGTTATTGGGGCTTTCTTT. It encodes CASSRTGVIGAFF. The chain carries TRBV28 and TRBJ1-1, with TRBD1 matching 9 bases. Germline V gene data show CDR1 as MDHEN and CDR2 as SYDVKM. V was pared by 9 bases and J by 11 bases, with 13 bases of the junction left unmatched. The length of the CDR3 is 13 residues.

The chain links TRBV12-5 to TRBJ2-4; 7 nucleotides align to TRBD2. The CDR3 consists of 16 residues. Unmatched junction bases numbered 5, after V lost 1 base and J lost 2 bases. Germline V gene sequence: CDR1 LGHNT, CDR2 FRNRAP. CDR3 sequence reads: CASGLALGGTKNIQYF. CDR3 nucleotides: TGTGCTAGTGGTTTGGCCCTGGGGGGGACCAAAAACATTCAGTACTTC. Full variable domain (missing parts from reference TRBV12-5 and TRBJ2-4): DARVTQTPRHKVTEMGQEVTMRCQPILGHNTVFWYRQTMMQGLELLAYFRNRAPLDDSGMPKDRFSAEMPDATLATLKIQPSEPRDSAVYFCASGLALGGTKNIQYFGAGTRLSVL.

This clone has a single count. V is TRBV18 and J is TRBJ1-3; TRBD1 matches at 8 bases. This CDR3 contains 17 residues. Per germline, CDR1 KGHSH and CDR2 LQKENI. J lost 0 bases, V lost 4 bases, and 8 bases had no gene match. CDR3 in amino acids: CASSLGQGIRSGNTIYF. The CDR3 DNA reads as TGTGCCAGCTCACTCGGACAGGGAATACGCTCTGGAAACACCATATATTTT.

The J gene is TRBJ2-7, the V gene TRBV6-5, with a tentative D call TRBD1 (5 bases). Trimming took 5 bases from V and 2 from J, leaving 13 bases between them. Germline CDR1 and CDR2: MNHEY and SVGAGI. This CDR3 contains 14 residues. The CDR3 spells CASSVDSSAYEQYF. In nucleotides, the CDR3 is TGTGCCAGCAGTGTAGACAGCTCCGCCTACGAGCAGTACTTC.

The count of this clone is one. The chain couples TRBV30 to TRBJ1-2; no firm D call. The germline V gene has CDR1 GTSNPN and CDR2 SVGIG (reference sequence). The V end was cut by 4 bases, the J end by 5 bases, with 11 bases between. This CDR3 comprises 12 residues. As DNA, the CDR3 is TGTGCCTGGAATGGGCCCAGTTATGGCTACACCTTC. Residues: CAWNGPSYGYTF.

The chain uses TRBV6-5 and TRBJ1-1; 7 nucleotides line up with TRBD1. CDR1 MNHEY and CDR2 SVGAGI come from the germline V gene. Trimming removed 8 bases from V and 4 bases from J; junction bases left unmatched: 10. This CDR3 is 14 amino acids long. The CDR3 DNA follows: TGTGCCAGCGTGCCAGGGGGACGGGGCACTGAAGCTTTCTTT. It encodes CASVPGGRGTEAFF.

The rearrangement links TRBV9 to TRBJ2-7; D is perhaps TRBD2 (5 bases). CDR1 is SGDLS, CDR2 YYNGEE, per germline. V dropped 7 bases and J dropped 0 bases, with 8 bases sitting between them. The CDR3 has 12 residues. The CDR3 spells CASSSNSYEQYF. The CDR3 DNA is TGTGCCAGCTCTAGCAACTCCTACGAGCAGTACTTC.

This rearrangement joins TRBV5-1 to TRBJ2-7, with 7 nucleotides matching TRBD1. J was trimmed by 2 bases and V by 1 base; bases with no gene match: 3. The CDR3 length is 14 residues. Germline V gene data show CDR1 as SGHRS and CDR2 as YFSETQ. The CDR3 loop reads CASSLTGAPYEQYF. The CDR3 coding sequence is TGCGCCAGCAGCTTGACAGGGGCCCCCTACGAGCAGTACTTC.

The chain has TRBV9 and TRBJ1-1; D remains unclear. Germline assignment: CDR1 SGDLS and CDR2 YYNGEE. Trimming took off 5 bases at V and 0 bases at J, with 5 bases between the two ends. The CDR3 has 12 residues. CDR3 sequence (DNA): TGTGCCAGCAGACAAGTGAACACTGAAGCTTTCTTT. Translation gives CASRQVNTEAFF.

The chain joins TRBV7-8 to TRBJ1-2; 7 positions match TRBD1. J lost 4 bases, V lost 1 base, and 6 bases had no gene match. Germline V gene data show CDR1 as SGHVS and CDR2 as FQNEAQ. The CDR3 runs 15 residues. The CDR3 protein is CASSLGTGGSYGYTF. CDR3 DNA: TGTGCCAGCAGCTTAGGGACAGGAGGGTCCTATGGCTACACCTTC.

This clone was recorded only once. This chain uses TRBV2 with TRBJ1-2; D perhaps matches TRBD1 (5 bases). The CDR3 spans 12 residues. The germline V and J ends were trimmed by 2 bases and 8 bases, with 9 bases remaining between them. CDR1 and CDR2 (germline): SNHLY, FYNNEI. CDR3 nucleotides: TGTGCCAGCAGTGAACAGGGTGTGGGCTACACCTTC. It translates to CASSEQGVGYTF.

V gene TRBV6-1 combines with J gene TRBJ2-7; D possibly corresponds to TRBD1 (6 bases). V was trimmed by 3 bases and J by 11 bases, leaving 14 bases between them. The CDR3 spans 12 residues. Germline V CDR1 and CDR2: MNHNS, SASEGT. CDR3 in amino acids: CASSDGGSWEYF. In DNA, the CDR3 is TGTGCCAGCAGTGATGGGGGCAGTTGGGAGTACTTC.

V usage is TRBV6-1 and J usage is TRBJ2-5, with 10 bases aligning to TRBD2. The J call may be wrong; the DNA end is better matched by TRBJ2-7. Germline lookup yields CDR1 MNHNS and CDR2 SASEGT. CDR3 size: 19 residues. CDR3 sequence reads: CASSEAPLAGAGRSYEQYF. The CDR3, as DNA: TGTGCCAGCAGTGAAGCGCCTCTAGCGGGGGCCGGACGTTCCTACGAGCAGTACTTC.

V is TRBV18 and J is TRBJ1-1; 7 bases map to TRBD1. This CDR3 spans 16 amino acids. V shed 2 bases, J shed 5 bases, and the junction held 11 bases outside the gene matches. The germline V gene has CDR1 KGHSH and CDR2 LQKENI. The CDR3 bases are TGTGCCAGCTCACCAACCCCGGGAACAGGGGATACTGAAGCTTTCTTT. The encoded protein is CASSPTPGTGDTEAFF.

Points on this clone: The junction departs from the called germline gene at one end, perhaps through a read error. The gene calls are TRBV9 and TRBJ2-5; TRBD2 might be the D (6 bases). CDR1 is SGDLS, CDR2 YYNGEE, per germline. The CDR3 is 14 residues long. As DNA, the CDR3 is TGTGCCAGCAGCGTAGGACTAGGCCAAGAGGCCCAGTACTTC. Protein sequence: CASSVGLGQEAQYF.

V is TRBV4-1 and J is TRBJ2-5, with D possibly TRBD1 on 5 matching bases. The CDR3 spans 17 residues. Per germline, CDR1 MGHRA and CDR2 YSYEKL. Between the trimmed V and J ends, which lost 1 base and 2 bases, there was a span of 17 bases. The CDR3 DNA reads as TGCGCCAGCAGCCAAGTAGGCTTAAGGGGCCCACAAGAGACCCAGTACTTC. It yields the protein CASSQVGLRGPQETQYF.

This chain joins TRBV28 and TRBJ2-6; TRBD1 agrees at 7 bases. The CDR3 contains 17 residues. Germline V gene data show CDR1 as MDHEN and CDR2 as SYDVKM. V gave up 2 bases and J gave up 0 bases; unmatched junction bases: 4. CDR3: CASSLHRQGSGANVLTF. The CDR3 DNA follows: TGTGCCAGCAGTTTACACCGACAGGGCTCTGGGGCCAACGTCCTGACTTTC.

This clone occurred once. The chain carries TRBV5-8 and TRBJ2-3; 7 nucleotides match TRBD2. This CDR3 is built from 15 residues. Per germline, CDR1 SGHTS and CDR2 YDEGEE. The V segment lost 2 bases and the J segment 3 bases; nucleotides outside the gene matches: 6. The CDR3 DNA follows: TGTGCCAGCAGCTTCACTGGGCGGGGGACAGATACGCAGTATTTT. Translating gives CASSFTGRGTDTQYF. The whole variable domain, filled in from reference TRBV5-8 and TRBJ2-3, reads EAGVTQSPTHLIKTRGQQATLRCSPISGHTSVYWYQQALGLGLQFLLWYDEGEERNRGNFPPRFSGRQFPNYSSELNVNALELEDSALYLCASSFTGRGTDTQYFGPGTRLTVL.

With regard to this clone: This CDR3 is also generated by other DNA sequences in the sample. The J gene is TRBJ2-7, the V gene TRBV2; D is perhaps TRBD2 (5 bases). Germline loops: CDR1 SNHLY, CDR2 FYNNEI. Trimming removed 2 bases from V and 5 bases from J, with 19 bases in between. The CDR3 is 16 residues long. CDR3 bases: TGTGCCAGCAGTGAACTGATCGGAACTAGGAGGAACGAGCAGTACTTC. Translated: CASSELIGTRRNEQYF.

At least ten counts were recorded for this clone. The chain joins TRBV5-1 to TRBJ2-1; 8 bases align to TRBD2. The CDR3 sequence is 15 residues long. Germline loops: CDR1 SGHRS, CDR2 YFSETQ. The V and J ends lost 4 bases and 6 bases, in that order; junction bases with no gene match: 9. The CDR3 DNA reads as TGCGCCAGCAGCCCGTATTTGGCGGGGGGCAATGAGCAGTTCTTC. Translated: CASSPYLAGGNEQFF.

CDR3 sequence (DNA): TGCGCCAGCAGTGAGCTGGTAGCTTCTGGTACGCAGTATTTT. Encoded protein: CASSELVASGTQYF. This sequence joins TRBV10-2 and TRBJ2-3; no firm D call. The CDR3 has 14 residues. Trimming shortened V by 2 bases and J by 8 bases, and 14 bases separated the two germline ends. Germline lookup yields CDR1 WSHSY and CDR2 SAAADI.

The chain is built from TRBV25-1 and TRBJ1-2, with TRBD1 matching over 7 bases. The V and J ends lost 7 bases and 2 bases, in that order; junction bases with no gene match: 4. CDR1 MGHDK and CDR2 SYGVNS come from the germline V gene. This CDR3 is 13 amino acids long. The CDR3 spells CASTRQGNYGYTF. In nucleotides, the CDR3 is TGTGCCAGCACCAGACAGGGAAACTATGGCTACACCTTC.

The chain links TRBV4-3 to TRBJ2-3, with D possibly matching TRBD2 (7 bases). The germline V gene encodes CDR1 LGHNA and CDR2 YSLEER. CDR3 length: 16 amino acids. V lost 0 bases, J lost 0 bases, and 10 bases lay in between. This CDR3 reads CASSQDGRGSTDTQYF. DNA of the CDR3: TGCGCCAGCAGCCAAGATGGGAGGGGGAGCACAGATACGCAGTATTTT.

This clone came up once. The chain employs TRBV11-2 and TRBJ1-1; the D is unclear. Germline-derived CDR1 and CDR2 are SGHAT and FQNNGV. The CDR3 runs to 15 residues. V dropped 8 bases and J dropped 1 base, with 17 bases sitting between them. For the CDR3, the DNA is TGTGCCAGCGCCCATGTTTGGGCAGAGAACACTGAAGCTTTCTTT. Translation: CASAHVWAENTEAFF.

The V and J genes are TRBV9 and TRBJ2-7; TRBD1 agrees at 8 bases. V gave up 7 bases and J gave up 5 bases; unmatched junction bases: 11. This CDR3 is 14 amino acids long. Per the germline V gene, CDR1 is SGDLS and CDR2 is YYNGEE. Written as DNA, the CDR3 is TGTGCCAGCGGGGACCCAGGGGGCTCGGACGAGCAGTACTTC. This translates into CASGDPGGSDEQYF. Together with reference TRBV9 and TRBJ2-7, the CDR3 gives the full variable domain: DSGVTQTPKHLITATGQRVTLRCSPRSGDLSVYWYQQSLDQGLQFLIQYYNGEERAKGNILERFSAQQFPDLHSELNLSSLELGDSALYFCASGDPGGSDEQYFGPGTRLTVT.